These 21 T cell receptor beta chains were sequenced from one sample in a study of T cell changes during pregnancy in multiple sclerosis. The method was immunoSEQ multiplex PCR; TCRdb's version includes in-frame clones alone and lacks a portion of them. The profile shows tens of thousands of clones, about nine tenths of them singletons. Sequencing used peripheral blood, obtained in the third trimester of pregnancy. The receptors derive from a female donor in good health, enrolled as a control in a pregnancy study.

The chain links TRBV4-1 to TRBJ1-2, with a weak D call TRBD1 (5 bases). The V gene's germline CDR1 is MGHRA and CDR2 YSYEKL. Trimming shortened V by 1 base and J by 2 bases, and 11 bases separated the two germline ends. The CDR3 consists of 15 residues. The CDR3 sequence is CASSQVRGENYGYTF. The DNA for the CDR3 is TGCGCCAGCAGCCAAGTCCGGGGGGAGAACTATGGCTACACCTTC.

The chain is built from TRBV5-6 and TRBJ2-1; weak D call: TRBD1 (6 bases). The V end lost 4 bases, the J end lost 8 bases, and 13 bases lay between the germline ends. Germline CDR1 and CDR2: SGHDT and YYEEEE. CDR3 size: 13 residues. CDR3 in DNA: TGTGCCAGCAGCCCCCAGGGGATCGATGAGCAGTTCTTC. Translating it yields CASSPQGIDEQFF.

V gene TRBV20-1 combines with J gene TRBJ2-7; maybe TRBD2 (5 bases). V shed 5 bases and J shed 6 bases, with 11 bases lying between them. Germline CDR1 and CDR2: DFQATT and SNEGSKA (reference sequence). The CDR3 covers 11 residues. The CDR3 sequence is CSAPLGLEQYF. The CDR3 nucleotides are TGCAGTGCTCCACTAGGACTCGAGCAGTACTTC.

The CDR3 reads CASRTSGGSYNEQFF. As DNA, the CDR3 is TGTGCCAGTCGGACTAGCGGGGGCTCCTACAATGAGCAGTTCTTC. This sequence joins TRBV19 and TRBJ2-1, with 13 bases aligning to TRBD2. CDR1 is LNHDA and CDR2 is SQIVND in the germline V gene (reference sequence). The CDR3 is made up of 15 amino acids. With V trimmed by 8 bases and J by 0 bases, 1 base remained unmatched.

This rearrangement joins TRBV6-5 to TRBJ2-1, with 7 bases aligning to TRBD2. This CDR3 has 14 residues. Germline assignment: CDR1 MNHEY and CDR2 SVGAGI. V trimming: 0 bases; J trimming: 12 bases; junction bases outside the gene matches: 8. The CDR3 nucleotides read TGTGCCAGCAGTTACTCGATCGGACTAGTAACGCAGTTCTTC. Protein sequence: CASSYSIGLVTQFF.

This chain links TRBV5-1 with TRBJ2-7; D is unresolved. Looked up from germline, CDR1 is SGHRS and CDR2 is YFSETQ. CDR3 length equals 14 residues. V shed 5 bases and J shed 3 bases, with 15 bases lying between them. The DNA of the CDR3 is TGCGCCAGCAGTCCCGGCCAGGCGATCTACGAGCAGTACTTC. Residues: CASSPGQAIYEQYF.

This clone appeared a few times. This chain connects TRBV6-1 to TRBJ2-2; TRBD1 matches at 11 bases. Unmatched junction bases numbered 4, after V lost 1 base and J lost 6 bases. CDR1 is MNHNS, CDR2 SASEGT, per germline. The CDR3 covers 16 residues. In nucleotides, the CDR3 is TGTGCCAGCAGTGAAGGTTTGGGACAGGGGGCCGGGGAGCTGTTTTTT. Its translation is CASSEGLGQGAGELFF.

The chain couples TRBV6-1 to TRBJ1-1; 7 nucleotides align to TRBD1. This CDR3 region has 13 residues. Trimming at V came to 5 bases and at J to 1 base, leaving 1 base not matched to a gene. Germline V gene data show CDR1 as MNHNS and CDR2 as SASEGT. As DNA, the CDR3 is TGTGCCAGCAGTCGACAGGGGAACACTGAAGCTTTCTTT. It yields the protein CASSRQGNTEAFF.

The CDR3 coding sequence is TGTGCCAGCAGAAAGGCTCCGGGCCTCAGGGCGATTCGCACAGATACGCAGTATTTT. It translates to CASRKAPGLRAIRTDTQYF. The V and J genes are TRBV27 and TRBJ2-3, with TRBD1 as a possible D gene (5 bases). This CDR3 is 19 amino acids long. Trimming removed 6 bases at V and 1 base at J, with 26 bases between. Germline CDR1 is MNHEY and CDR2 is SMNVEV (reference sequence).

The chain couples TRBV6-5 to TRBJ2-5; 7 bases are a match to TRBD1. V trimming: 2 bases; J trimming: 3 bases; junction bases outside the gene matches: 3. There are 14 residues in the CDR3. Germline CDR1 MNHEY, CDR2 SVGAGI. CDR3 sequence reads: CASSYRGREETQYF. CDR3 DNA sequence: TGTGCCAGCAGTTACAGGGGGCGGGAAGAGACCCAGTACTTC.

The chain is built from TRBV6-5 and TRBJ2-7, with D tentatively TRBD2 (5 bases). V gave up 0 bases and J gave up 6 bases, with 15 bases separating them. CDR1 and CDR2 from the germline V gene are MNHEY and SVGAGI. CDR3 length equals 15 residues. In DNA form, the CDR3 reads TGTGCCAGCAGTTACTCACAAGGCTGGACTCTCGAGCAGTACTTC. It encodes CASSYSQGWTLEQYF.

The chain couples TRBV13 to TRBJ1-4; 10 nucleotides match TRBD1. Germline V gives CDR1 PRHDT, CDR2 FYEKMQ (reference sequence). This CDR3 spans 15 amino acids. V lost 4 bases and J lost 5; bases outside the gene matches: 4. Here the CDR3 reads CASSSRTGGNEKLFF. The DNA of the CDR3 is TGTGCCAGCAGCTCCCGGACAGGGGGGAATGAAAAACTGTTTTTT.

The rearrangement links TRBV6-6 to TRBJ1-5; no reliable D call. The V gene's germline CDR1 is MNHNY and CDR2 SVGAGI (reference sequence). The CDR3 covers 16 residues. Trimming took off 2 bases at V and 0 bases at J, with 11 bases between the two ends. The CDR3 region is CASSYARVDSNQPQHF. In DNA form, the CDR3 reads TGTGCCAGCAGTTACGCCCGGGTAGATAGCAATCAGCCCCAGCATTTT.

The chain carries TRBV5-6 and TRBJ2-3, with 7 bases fitting TRBD2. The CDR3 is made up of 14 amino acids. Trimming at V came to 1 base and at J to 7 bases, leaving 6 bases not matched to a gene. Germline loops: CDR1 SGHDT, CDR2 YYEEEE. CDR3 protein: CASSLTAGTNTQYF. The CDR3 DNA reads TGTGCCAGCAGCTTGACAGCGGGGACGAATACGCAGTATTTT.

The chain joins TRBV21-1 to TRBJ2-7; TRBD2, the table's D call, was not compared with the DNA. TRBV21-1 is flagged as a pseudogene. This CDR3 contains 15 residues. This CDR3 is CASSKLGLDPYEQYF. The CDR3 nucleotides read TGTGCCAGCAGCAAACTAGGCCTCGACCCCTACGAGCAGTACTTC.

J is TRBJ2-2 and V is TRBV11-2; no reliable D call. CDR1 SGHAT and CDR2 FQNNGV come from the germline V gene. Trimming shortened V by 5 bases and J by 1 base, and 11 bases separated the two germline ends. CDR3 length: 15 amino acids. The DNA of the CDR3 is TGTGCCAGCAGCCCGCTGCGGCGGAACACCGGGGAGCTGTTTTTT. Translated: CASSPLRRNTGELFF.

This chain joins TRBV13 and TRBJ1-2; 10 bases match TRBD1. The CDR3 has 17 amino acids. The V segment lost 3 bases and the J segment 2 bases; nucleotides outside the gene matches: 9. Per germline, CDR1 PRHDT and CDR2 FYEKMQ (reference sequence). The DNA for the CDR3 is TGTGCCAGCAGCTTGGTGACAGGGGGCGAATCAAACTATGGCTACACCTTC. Protein sequence: CASSLVTGGESNYGYTF.

This clone was seen a single time. This chain uses TRBV15 with TRBJ2-2; D perhaps matches TRBD2 (5 bases). The ends were cut back, 3 bases at V and 1 base at J, with 9 bases in the middle. CDR3 length: 15 amino acids. Germline CDR1 LNHNV, CDR2 YYDKDF (reference sequence). DNA for the CDR3: TGTGCCACCAGCAGTAGCGACATGAACACCGGGGAGCTGTTTTTT. This translates into CATSSSDMNTGELFF.

The rearrangement links TRBV7-9 to TRBJ1-1; D might be TRBD1 (5 bases). The CDR3 runs 14 residues. The ends were cut back, 3 bases at V and 1 base at J, with 9 bases in the middle. Germline-derived CDR1 and CDR2 are SEHNR and FQNEAQ (reference sequence). The CDR3 is CASSLTTGNTEAFF. Written as DNA, the CDR3 is TGTGCCAGCAGCTTGACCACAGGGAACACTGAAGCTTTCTTT.

The genes are TRBV9 and TRBJ1-6; D remains ambiguous. The V gene's germline CDR1 is SGDLS and CDR2 YYNGEE. V was trimmed by 0 bases and J by 7 bases, leaving 5 bases between them. This CDR3 spans 13 amino acids. CDR3 sequence (DNA): TGTGCCAGCAGCGTAGATTCAAATTCACCCCTCCACTTT. Protein product: CASSVDSNSPLHF. The whole variable domain, remainder taken from reference TRBV9 and TRBJ1-6, is DSGVTQTPKHLITATGQRVTLRCSPRSGDLSVYWYQQSLDQGLQFLIQYYNGEERAKGNILERFSAQQFPDLHSELNLSSLELGDSALYFCASSVDSNSPLHFGNGTRLTVT.

This chain joins TRBV7-8 and TRBJ1-1; TRBD1 agrees at 7 bases. The J segment lost 4 bases and the V segment lost 1 base, leaving 3 bases of the junction unmatched. Per the germline V gene, CDR1 is SGHVS and CDR2 is FQNEAQ. This CDR3 contains 14 residues. The CDR3 DNA is TGTGCCAGCAGCTTAGAGGGGGCGGGCACTGAAGCTTTCTTT. Residues: CASSLEGAGTEAFF.